These 13 T cell receptor beta chains came from one sample sequenced in a study of T cells after yellow fever vaccination. TCRdb used MiXCR to reprocess the 5' RACE reads, holding one entry per CDR3 protein. The sample records about 310,000 distinct CDR3 sequences, roughly 3.5% being singletons. The sample in question was PBMCs, obtained on the day of the yellow fever booster vaccination. The source of these receptors is a man between 18 and 35 years old who received the YFV17D yellow fever vaccine.

In its sample, this clonotype was seen a few times. The chain links TRBV5-1 to TRBJ1-2; D is possibly TRBD1 (6 bases). Germline CDR1 reads SGHRS; CDR2 reads YFSETQ. CDR3 length: 16 residues. Deletions cut 1 base from V and 0 bases from J, with 13 bases between. CDR3 DNA: TGCGCCAGCAGCTTGACCACCAGGGGAGCTAACTATGGCTACACCTTC. Its translation is CASSLTTRGANYGYTF.

This clonotype was detected only a few times. The chain combines TRBV28 with TRBJ2-3; no firm D call. This CDR3 has 15 amino acids. Trimming stripped 2 bases from V and 4 bases from J, with 13 bases between. Germline CDR1 reads MDHEN; CDR2 reads SYDVKM. In DNA, the CDR3 is TGTGCCAGCAGTTTAGGGGTAGTAAATGCAGATACGCAGTATTTT. This codes for CASSLGVVNADTQYF.

J is TRBJ1-2 and V is TRBV12-3 or TRBV12-4; a possible D gene is TRBD1 (5 bases). Deletions cut 5 bases from V and 14 bases from J, with 9 bases between. The CDR3 sequence is 9 residues long. The CDR3 DNA reads as TGTGCCAGCAGTCCAGGGCATACCTTC. This gives the protein CASSPGHTF.

This clonotype turned up a few times. The rearrangement uses TRBV6-6 and TRBJ2-2, with 9 nucleotides matching TRBD1. Unmatched junction bases numbered 6, after V lost 5 bases and J lost 5 bases. The length of the CDR3 is 15 residues. The germline gives CDR1 MNHNY, CDR2 SVGAGI (reference sequence). CDR3 nucleotide sequence: TGTGCCAGCAGTACAGGGGGCGGATGGACCGGGGAGCTGTTTTTT. This encodes CASSTGGGWTGELFF.

This clonotype was found many times. The J gene is TRBJ1-2, the V gene TRBV9; 8 nucleotides agree with TRBD1. CDR1 is SGDLS, CDR2 YYNGEE, per germline. The CDR3 length is 13 residues. The ends lost 3 bases at V and 8 bases at J; junction bases unmatched: 6. The CDR3 DNA reads as TGTGCCAGCAGCGCTTGGACAGGGAGAGGCTACACCTTC. This codes for CASSAWTGRGYTF.

This clonotype occurred many times. The chain recombines TRBV7-8 with TRBJ1-2; 9 positions match TRBD1. Germline CDR1 is SGHVS and CDR2 is FQNEAQ. The V gene end was trimmed by 4 bases and the J gene end by 8 bases; junction bases not matched to a gene: 11. The length of the CDR3 is 15 residues. The CDR3 DNA reads as TGTGCCAGCAGCTCAGGGGACAGGGCTAGTTACGGCTACACCTTC. It specifies CASSSGDRASYGYTF.

This clonotype was counted between two and nine times. The J gene is TRBJ1-2, the V gene TRBV7-2, with D perhaps matching TRBD1 (6 bases). Germline V gene lookup returns CDR1 SGHTA and CDR2 FQGNSA. The CDR3 loop spans 15 amino acids. Trimming took off 1 base at V and 2 bases at J, with 11 bases between the two ends. CDR3 bases: TGTGCCAGCAGCTTAGGGGGGCTGGGGAACTATGGCTACACCTTC. It encodes CASSLGGLGNYGYTF.

This clonotype was found many times. The V and J genes are TRBV20-1 and TRBJ2-4, with a tentative D call TRBD1 (7 bases). The CDR3 runs to 16 residues. Per the germline V gene, CDR1 is DFQATT and CDR2 is SNEGSKA (reference sequence). Between the trimmed V and J ends, which lost 6 bases and 9 bases, there was a span of 27 bases. CDR3 protein: CSARAPGQAGRIIQYF. For the CDR3, the DNA is TGCAGTGCACGCGCCCCCGGACAGGCGGGGAGGATCATTCAGTACTTC.

The rearrangement joins TRBV19 to TRBJ2-2, with TRBD2 as a possible D gene (6 bases). The CDR3 length is 13 residues. The V gene lost 5 bases and the J gene lost 7 bases, with 11 bases spanning the gap. Per germline, CDR1 LNHDA and CDR2 SQIVND (reference sequence). CDR3 residues: CASSGGRIGELFF. CDR3 DNA sequence: TGTGCCAGTAGTGGAGGGCGGATCGGGGAGCTGTTTTTT.

This clonotype was counted ten times or more. The chain links TRBV5-5 to TRBJ1-6; TRBD1 agrees at 8 bases. This CDR3 is built from 16 residues. Per germline, CDR1 SGHKS and CDR2 YYEKEE (reference sequence). J gave up 7 bases and V 4 bases, and 10 bases lay outside the gene matches. For the CDR3, the DNA is TGTGCCAGCAGCCAAGTAACCGGGACAGGCAATTCACCCCTCCACTTT. Translating it yields CASSQVTGTGNSPLHF.

The table lists this clonotype with a few counts. This chain links TRBV20-1 with TRBJ2-3; 8 positions agree with TRBD1. Germline-derived CDR1 and CDR2 are DFQATT and SNEGSKA (reference sequence). The CDR3 is 15 residues long. V lost 3 bases and J lost 5; bases outside the gene matches: 10. The CDR3 protein is CSASPGQGMRDTQYF. The CDR3 DNA reads TGCAGTGCTAGCCCCGGACAGGGTATGAGAGATACGCAGTATTTT.

This clonotype was counted between two and nine times. The J gene is TRBJ2-7, the V gene TRBV4-3; tentatively, D is TRBD2 (6 bases). The CDR3 is 17 amino acids. In germline, CDR1 is LGHNA, CDR2 YSLEER. V lost 2 bases to trimming and J lost 1 base, with 18 bases between them. In DNA form, the CDR3 reads TGCGCCAGCAGCCAATCGGCCGGCAGCGGGCGATCCTACGAGCAGTACTTC. This translates into CASSQSAGSGRSYEQYF.

There are a few counts of this clonotype. The chain couples TRBV5-4 to TRBJ2-5; D could derive from TRBD1 or TRBD2 (5 bases each). The CDR3 has 13 amino acids. Germline CDR1 SGHNT, CDR2 YYREEE (reference sequence). Trimming took 1 base from V and 5 from J, leaving 9 bases between them. In DNA, the CDR3 is TGTGCCAGCAGCTTGTCAGGGAGCGAGACCCAGTACTTC. This translates into CASSLSGSETQYF. Full variable domain (remainder filled in from reference TRBV5-4 and TRBJ2-5): ETGVTQSPTHLIKTRGQQVTLRCSSQSGHNTVSWYQQALGQGPQFIFQYYREEENGRGNFPPRFSGLQFPNYSSELNVNALELDDSALYLCASSLSGSETQYFGPGTRLLVL.